These T cell receptor beta chains were read from a single sample in a study of T-cell memory formation after mild COVID-19. Via MiXCR, TCRdb re-called the 5' RACE reads, giving one row per CDR3 protein. The sample holds around 300,000 distinct CDR3 sequences; roughly an eighth are singletons and the top ten take 22%. The specimen was PBMCs or a T cell subset sorted from them (not recorded which). Source of these receptors: a young man who had mild COVID-19 (a few samples of this study predate the infection). Cell type and time point are not known. CDR3s include the opening cysteine and the closing phenylalanine or tryptophan. The D gene is left open where the match is weak. Some rows have no size entry. The others give once, few or many, or a class for an expanded clone.

D,size,V,J,length,DNA,CDR3
-,-,TRBV9,TRBJ1-4,14,TGTGCCAGCAGCGCCTGGGACGGTAATGAAAAACTGTTTTTT,CASSAWDGNEKLFF
-,-,TRBV2,TRBJ1-2,14,TGTGCCAGCAGTGAATCACAAAGAACTCATGGCTACACCTTC,CASSESQRTHGYTF
TRBD2,-,TRBV11-2,TRBJ2-1,16,TGTGCCAGCAGCTCTCCGGGACTAGCGGGCCGCAATGAGCAGTTCTTC,CASSSPGLAGRNEQFF
TRBD1,-,TRBV12-3/TRBV12-4,TRBJ2-7,14,TGTGCCAGCAGTTTTGGGGACAGGGGCAGGGGGCAGTACTTC,CASSFGDRGRGQYF
TRBD1,-,TRBV15,TRBJ2-3,16,TGTGCCACCAGCAGGGGACAGGAATTTTCGGCAGATACGCAGTATTTT,CATSRGQEFSADTQYF
-,-,TRBV12-3/TRBV12-4,TRBJ1-6,14,TGTGCCAGCAGGTGGGGGCGAAATAATTCACCCCTCCACTTT,CASRWGRNNSPLHF
-,-,TRBV2,TRBJ1-2,12,TGTGCCAGCCAGGAGACGGGGTATGGCTACACCTTC,CASQETGYGYTF
-,many,TRBV5-1,TRBJ2-1,16,TGCGCCAGCAGCTCGACCAGGTCCCCTGCCTACAATGAGCAGTTCTTC,CASSSTRSPAYNEQFF
TRBD2,-,TRBV9,TRBJ2-3,16,TGTGCCAGCAGCGTAGGACTAGCGGCTAGCACAGATACGCAGTATTTT,CASSVGLAASTDTQYF
-,-,TRBV10-2,TRBJ2-2,16,TGCGCCAGCAGTGAGTCTGACCCTTGGAACACCGGGGAGCTGTTTTTT,CASSESDPWNTGELFF